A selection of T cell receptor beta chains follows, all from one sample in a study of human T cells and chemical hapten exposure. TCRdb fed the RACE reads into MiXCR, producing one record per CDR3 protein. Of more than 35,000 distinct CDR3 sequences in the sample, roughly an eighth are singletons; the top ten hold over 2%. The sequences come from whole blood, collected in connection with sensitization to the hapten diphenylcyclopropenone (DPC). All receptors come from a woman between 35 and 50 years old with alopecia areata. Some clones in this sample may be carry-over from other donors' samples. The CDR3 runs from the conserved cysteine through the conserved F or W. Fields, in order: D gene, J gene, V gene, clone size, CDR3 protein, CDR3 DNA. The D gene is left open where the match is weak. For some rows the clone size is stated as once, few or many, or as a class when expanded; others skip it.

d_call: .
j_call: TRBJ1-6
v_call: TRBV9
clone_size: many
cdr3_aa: CASSAGSYNSPLHF
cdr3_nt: TGTGCCAGCAGCGCCGGGTCCTATAATTCACCCCTCCACTTT

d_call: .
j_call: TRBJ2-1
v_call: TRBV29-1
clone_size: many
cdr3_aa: CSVVQSYNEQFF
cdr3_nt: TGCAGCGTTGTCCAATCCTACAATGAGCAGTTCTTC

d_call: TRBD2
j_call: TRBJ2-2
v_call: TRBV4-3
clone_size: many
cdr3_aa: CASSQDLGGGAAGELFF
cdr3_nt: TGCGCCAGCAGCCAAGATCTTGGCGGGGGGGCGGCCGGGGAGCTGTTTTTT

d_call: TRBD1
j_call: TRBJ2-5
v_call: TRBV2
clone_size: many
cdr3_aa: CASSDDRGGTQYF
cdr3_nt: TGTGCCAGCAGTGATGACAGGGGAGGGACCCAGTACTTC

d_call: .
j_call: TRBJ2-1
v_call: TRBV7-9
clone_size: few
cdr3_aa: CAGLEGNNEQFF
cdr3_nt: TGTGCCGGCCTGGAGGGGAACAATGAGCAGTTCTTC

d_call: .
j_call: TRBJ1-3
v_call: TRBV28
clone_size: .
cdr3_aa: CASSSGAGGGNTIYF
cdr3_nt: TGTGCCAGCAGTAGTGGAGCGGGGGGAGGAAACACCATATATTTT

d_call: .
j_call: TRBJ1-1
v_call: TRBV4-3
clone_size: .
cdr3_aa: CASSQESAMNTEAFF
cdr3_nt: TGCGCCAGCAGCCAAGAATCAGCAATGAACACTGAAGCTTTCTTT

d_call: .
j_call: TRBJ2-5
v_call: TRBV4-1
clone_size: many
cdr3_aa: CASSPPGRAGETQYF
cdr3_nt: TGCGCCAGCAGCCCCCCAGGACGAGCAGGAGAGACCCAGTACTTC

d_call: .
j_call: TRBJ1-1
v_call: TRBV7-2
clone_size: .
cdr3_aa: CASSLTVTEAFF
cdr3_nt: TGTGCCAGCAGCTTGACAGTCACTGAAGCTTTCTTT

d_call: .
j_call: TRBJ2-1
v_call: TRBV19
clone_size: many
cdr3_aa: CASSIRRPAIEQFF
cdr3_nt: TGTGCCAGTAGTATCCGGAGACCAGCAATTGAGCAGTTCTTC

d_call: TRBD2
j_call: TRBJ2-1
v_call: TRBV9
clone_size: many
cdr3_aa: CASSGGLAGDEQFF
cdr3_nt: TGTGCCAGCAGCGGAGGACTAGCGGGGGATGAGCAGTTCTTC

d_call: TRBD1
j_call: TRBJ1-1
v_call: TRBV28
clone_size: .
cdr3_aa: CASGGTVGTEAFF
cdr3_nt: TGTGCCAGCGGGGGGACAGTAGGGACTGAAGCTTTCTTT

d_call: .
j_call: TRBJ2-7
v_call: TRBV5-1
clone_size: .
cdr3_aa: CASSKGDAEREQYF
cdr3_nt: TGCGCCAGCAGCAAAGGGGACGCAGAACGGGAGCAGTACTTC

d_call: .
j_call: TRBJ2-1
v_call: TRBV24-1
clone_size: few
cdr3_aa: CATSGLSFNEQFF
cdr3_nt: TGTGCCACCAGTGGACTTTCGTTCAATGAGCAGTTCTTC

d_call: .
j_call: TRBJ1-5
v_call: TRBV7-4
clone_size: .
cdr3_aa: CASSFREEGDQPQHF
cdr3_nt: TGTGCCAGCAGCTTTCGGGAGGAAGGGGATCAGCCCCAGCATTTT

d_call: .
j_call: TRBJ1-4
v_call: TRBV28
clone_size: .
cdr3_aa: CASSLGSTRGGEKLFF
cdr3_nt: TGTGCCAGCAGTTTAGGGTCTACGCGGGGAGGTGAAAAACTGTTTTTT

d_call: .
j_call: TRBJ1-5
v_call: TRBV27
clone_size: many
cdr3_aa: CASRQESNQPQHF
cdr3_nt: TGTGCCAGTCGACAGGAGAGCAATCAGCCCCAGCATTTT

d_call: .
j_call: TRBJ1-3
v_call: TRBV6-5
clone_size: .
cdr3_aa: CASRAVGNTIYF
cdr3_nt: TGTGCCAGCAGGGCTGTTGGAAACACCATATATTTT

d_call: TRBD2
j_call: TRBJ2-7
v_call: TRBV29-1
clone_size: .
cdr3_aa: CSVVPGLAESEQYF
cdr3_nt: TGCAGCGTTGTGCCGGGACTAGCGGAAAGCGAGCAGTACTTC

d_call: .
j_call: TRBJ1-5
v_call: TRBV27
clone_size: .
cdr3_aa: CASSLSVGGYQPQHF
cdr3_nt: TGTGCCAGCAGTTTATCCGTGGGGGGATATCAGCCCCAGCATTTT

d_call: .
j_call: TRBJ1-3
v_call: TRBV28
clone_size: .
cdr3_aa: CASSPGADPGNTIYF
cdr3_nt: TGTGCCAGCAGCCCCGGGGCGGATCCTGGAAACACCATATATTTT

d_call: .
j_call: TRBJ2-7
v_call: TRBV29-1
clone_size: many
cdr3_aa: CSARGVNSYEQYF
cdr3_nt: TGCAGCGCCAGGGGAGTTAACTCCTACGAGCAGTACTTC

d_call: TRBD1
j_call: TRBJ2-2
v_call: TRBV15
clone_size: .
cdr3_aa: CATSRSRQGFRTGELFF
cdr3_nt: TGTGCCACCAGCAGATCCCGACAGGGATTTAGAACCGGGGAGCTGTTTTTT

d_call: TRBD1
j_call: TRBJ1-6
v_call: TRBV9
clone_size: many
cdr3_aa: CASSTGATYNSPLHF
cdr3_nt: TGTGCCAGCTCGACAGGGGCAACCTATAATTCACCCCTCCACTTT

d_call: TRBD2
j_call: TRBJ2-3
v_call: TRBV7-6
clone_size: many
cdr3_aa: CASSPLLAGDGSTDTQYF
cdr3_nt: TGTGCCAGCAGCCCCTTACTAGCGGGAGATGGGAGCACAGATACGCAGTATTTT

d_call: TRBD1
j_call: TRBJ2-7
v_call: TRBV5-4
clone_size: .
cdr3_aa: CASSLGQGGPYEQYF
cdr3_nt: TGTGCCAGCAGCTTGGGACAGGGGGGACCCTACGAGCAGTACTTC

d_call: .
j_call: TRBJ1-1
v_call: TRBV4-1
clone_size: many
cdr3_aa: CASSQLEMNTEAFF
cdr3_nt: TGCGCCAGCAGCCAATTAGAAATGAACACTGAAGCTTTCTTT

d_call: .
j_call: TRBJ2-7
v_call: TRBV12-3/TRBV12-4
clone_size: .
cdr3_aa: CASSPEGGFRYEQYF
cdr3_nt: TGTGCCAGCAGCCCCGAGGGGGGGTTTAGGTACGAGCAGTACTTC

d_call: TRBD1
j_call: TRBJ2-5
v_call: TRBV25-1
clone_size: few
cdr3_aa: CASSEGGTGVKTQYF
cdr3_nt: TGTGCCAGCAGTGAAGGCGGGACAGGGGTAAAGACCCAGTACTTC

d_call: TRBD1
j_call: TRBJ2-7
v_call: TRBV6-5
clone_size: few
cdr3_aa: CASSLTGVYEQYF
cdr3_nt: TGTGCCAGCAGCCTAACAGGGGTCTACGAGCAGTACTTC

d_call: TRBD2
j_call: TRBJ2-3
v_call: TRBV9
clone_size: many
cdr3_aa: CASSAPFTSGGSTDTQYF
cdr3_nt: TGTGCCAGCAGCGCACCTTTCACTAGCGGGGGAAGCACAGATACGCAGTATTTT

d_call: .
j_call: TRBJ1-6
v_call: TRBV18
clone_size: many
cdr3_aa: CASSRVGRVGVDNSPLHF
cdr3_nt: TGTGCCAGCTCCCGCGTCGGGAGAGTAGGCGTTGATAATTCACCCCTCCACTTT

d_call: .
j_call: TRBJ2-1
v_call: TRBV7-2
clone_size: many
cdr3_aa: CASSFSGNEQFF
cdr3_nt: TGTGCCAGCAGCTTCTCCGGCAATGAGCAGTTCTTC

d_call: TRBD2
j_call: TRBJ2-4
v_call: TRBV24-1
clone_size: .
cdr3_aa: CATSDPSGGKNIQYF
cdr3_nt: TGTGCCACCAGTGATCCTAGCGGGGGCAAAAACATTCAGTACTTC

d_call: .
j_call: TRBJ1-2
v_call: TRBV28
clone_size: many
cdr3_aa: CASSLNIGEWGYTF
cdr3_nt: TGTGCCAGCAGTTTGAATATTGGGGAGTGGGGCTACACCTTC

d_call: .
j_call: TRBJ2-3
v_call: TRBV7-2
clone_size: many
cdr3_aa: CASSFIDTQYF
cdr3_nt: TGTGCCAGCAGCTTTATAGATACGCAGTATTTT

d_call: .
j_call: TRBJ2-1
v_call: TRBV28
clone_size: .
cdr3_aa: CASTFSGGRGNEQFF
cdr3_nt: TGTGCCAGCACCTTTTCCGGGGGAAGGGGTAATGAGCAGTTCTTC

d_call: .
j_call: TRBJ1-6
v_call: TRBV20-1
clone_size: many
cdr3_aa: CSARTPYNSPLHF
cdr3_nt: TGCAGTGCTAGAACACCATATAATTCACCCCTCCACTTT

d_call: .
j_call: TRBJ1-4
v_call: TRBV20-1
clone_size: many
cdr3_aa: CSAYGPRGELFF
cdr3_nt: TGCAGTGCCTACGGGCCTCGTGGGGAACTGTTTTTT

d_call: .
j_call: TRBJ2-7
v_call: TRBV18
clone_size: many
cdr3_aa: CASSPNGLGIRSEQYF
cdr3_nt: TGTGCCAGCTCACCAAACGGGTTGGGGATTCGAAGCGAGCAGTACTTC

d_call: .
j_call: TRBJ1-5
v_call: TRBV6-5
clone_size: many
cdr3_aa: CASSYGFDQPQHF
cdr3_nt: TGTGCCAGCAGTTACGGGTTCGATCAGCCCCAGCATTTT

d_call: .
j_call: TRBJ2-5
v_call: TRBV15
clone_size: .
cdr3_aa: CATSGPSYQETQYF
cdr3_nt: TGTGCCACCAGCGGCCCGTCTTACCAAGAGACCCAGTACTTC

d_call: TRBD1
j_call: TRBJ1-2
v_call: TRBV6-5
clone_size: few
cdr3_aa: CASSSRQGFYGYTF
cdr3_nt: TGTGCCAGCAGCTCCAGACAGGGATTCTATGGCTACACCTTC

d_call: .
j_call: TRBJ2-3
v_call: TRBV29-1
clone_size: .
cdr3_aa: CSADRDPTDTQYF
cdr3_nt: TGCAGCGCCGACCGGGACCCCACAGATACGCAGTATTTT

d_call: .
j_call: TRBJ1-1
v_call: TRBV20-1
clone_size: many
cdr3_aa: CSAAVTAGITEAFF
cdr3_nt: TGCAGTGCAGCGGTTACAGCTGGGATCACTGAAGCTTTCTTT

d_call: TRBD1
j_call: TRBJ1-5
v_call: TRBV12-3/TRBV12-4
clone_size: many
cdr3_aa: CASSLRQGNQPQHF
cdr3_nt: TGTGCCAGCAGTCTCCGACAGGGGAATCAGCCCCAGCATTTT

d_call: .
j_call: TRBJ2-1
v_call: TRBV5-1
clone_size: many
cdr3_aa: CASSLAQFNEQFF
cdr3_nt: TGCGCCAGCAGCTTGGCACAGTTCAATGAGCAGTTCTTC

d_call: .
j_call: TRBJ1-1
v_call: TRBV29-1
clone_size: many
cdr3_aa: CSVAQGNEAFF
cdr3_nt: TGCAGCGTTGCCCAGGGTAATGAAGCTTTCTTT

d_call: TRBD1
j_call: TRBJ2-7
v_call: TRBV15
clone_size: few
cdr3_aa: CATSPRDSTYEQYF
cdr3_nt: TGTGCCACCAGCCCCCGGGACAGCACCTACGAGCAGTACTTC

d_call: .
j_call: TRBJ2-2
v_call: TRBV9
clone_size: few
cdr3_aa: CASSVALPNTGELFF
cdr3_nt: TGTGCCAGCAGCGTAGCCCTACCGAACACCGGGGAGCTGTTTTTT

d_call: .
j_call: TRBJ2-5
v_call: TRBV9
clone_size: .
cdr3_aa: CASSAAASYQETQYF
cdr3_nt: TGTGCCAGCAGCGCCGCGGCCTCGTACCAAGAGACCCAGTACTTC

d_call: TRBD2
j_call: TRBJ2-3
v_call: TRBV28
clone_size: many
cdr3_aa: CASSSSGRNTQYF
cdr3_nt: TGTGCCAGCAGTTCCAGCGGGAGGAATACGCAGTATTTT

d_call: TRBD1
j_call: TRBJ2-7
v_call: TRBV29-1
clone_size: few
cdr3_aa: CSVEDRAEDEQYF
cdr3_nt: TGCAGCGTTGAGGACAGGGCGGAGGACGAGCAGTACTTC

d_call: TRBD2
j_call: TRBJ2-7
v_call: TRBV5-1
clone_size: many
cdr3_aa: CATQRESHEQYF
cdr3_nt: TGCGCCACCCAGCGGGAGTCCCACGAGCAGTACTTC

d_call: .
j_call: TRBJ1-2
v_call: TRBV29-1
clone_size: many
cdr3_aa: CSVVTRHPANYGYTF
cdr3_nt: TGCAGCGTCGTGACAAGACATCCAGCTAACTATGGCTACACCTTC

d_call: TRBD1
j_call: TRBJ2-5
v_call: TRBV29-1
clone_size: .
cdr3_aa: CSVRDSPQETQYF
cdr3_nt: TGCAGCGTGAGGGACAGCCCCCAAGAGACCCAGTACTTC

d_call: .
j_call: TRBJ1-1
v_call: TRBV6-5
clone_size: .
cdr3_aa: CASSSEGIWSTEAFF
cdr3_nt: TGTGCCAGCAGTTCAGAGGGCATATGGAGCACTGAAGCTTTCTTT

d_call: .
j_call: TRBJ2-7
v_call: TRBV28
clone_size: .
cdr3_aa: CASSLLATTGEQYF
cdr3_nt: TGTGCCAGCAGTTTACTAGCCACTACCGGCGAGCAGTACTTC

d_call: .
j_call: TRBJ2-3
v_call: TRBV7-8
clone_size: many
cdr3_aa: CASSPTRGDTQYF
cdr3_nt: TGTGCCAGCAGTCCGACTCGTGGAGATACGCAGTATTTT

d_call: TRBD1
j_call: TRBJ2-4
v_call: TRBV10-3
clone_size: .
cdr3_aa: CAIGTGENIQYF
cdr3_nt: TGTGCCATCGGGACAGGGGAAAACATTCAGTACTTC